This TCR beta chain was profiled in a study of cytomegalovirus exposure and HLA in healthy donors (TCRdb year 2017). In the study overall: An earlier analysis of approximately 590 of the donors reported 250 to 300 Gb of sequence data and 117 million unique TCR beta sequences from some 180 million T cells. An earlier analysis of 587 of the donors used high-throughput TCR beta sequencing to judge whether each TCR beta V gene segment behaved as functional or pseudogenic. Rather than using new phenotypic data, the later analysis identified candidate immune exposures from TCR beta sequences and from how often those sequences occurred across donors. A later analysis re-analyzed previously published TCR beta repertoires from roughly 600 donors and added high-resolution HLA genotyping to study TCR occurrence patterns. Among a few hundred genotyped donors of the cohort, an average of about 240,000 unique TCR beta nucleotide sequences were sequenced per donor, roughly 18% of them non-productive. Class I and class II HLA loci were covered by the typing at four-digit resolution. Along with the roughly 610-subject first cohort, a separate validation cohort of 120 different subjects was used. Typing coverage differed by locus: A, B, C, DRB1 and DQB1 were typed in roughly 620-640 donors, DQA1 in roughly 510, DPA1 in around 580, and DPB1 in 450 to 490. Using immunosequencing, the study profiled T cell repertoires from 500 to 800 subjects and related those repertoires to cytomegalovirus serostatus. A later genetic analysis used genome-wide SNP genotypes for about three fifths of the 666 donors, treating that subset as a discovery cohort. The genetic ancestry cluster associated with self-reported Caucasian donors included approximately 85% of the 300 to 450 genotyped donors. The aim of the study was to test whether cataloging public T cell receptors could identify signatures of past pathogen exposure. All discovery cohort repertoires had been generated on a single sequencing platform. Alongside the repertoire data, information on donor age, sex, ethnicity and CMV serostatus was compiled. The study combined high-throughput TCR immunosequencing, statistical association of individual TCRs with disease status, and machine learning to predict cytomegalovirus infection status. An early release that covered some 630 HLA-typed donors contained around 300 gigabases of sequencing data and about 84 million unique TCR sequences. Four or five DR-DQ haplotypes were handled as single units for association and clustering because linkage in the cohort was strong.

Summary of the overall study and its limitations: Only TCR beta chains were sequenced in this cohort, and the absence of alpha or paired-chain data limited detectable features. Because HLA typing was missing for some donors at each locus, association tests included only the typed subset. An earlier analysis of 450 to 750 of the donors showed that most TCR beta V segments appeared in productive rearrangements either about 87% or about 30% of the time, which broadly matched IMGT annotations. Cytomegalovirus status was reported to be diagnosed by the classifier with high specificity and sensitivity in both the original and validation cohorts. Strong co-occurrence of HLA alleles, especially DR and DQ, made assigning TCR associations to individual alleles difficult. A further reported finding was that TCR beta sequences accurately predicted the HLA-A and HLA-B alleles for most subjects in the first cohort. In a later analysis, the rate of TCR association differed among HLA loci, with DRB1 alleles having the most associated TCRs and HLA-C alleles having the fewest. Linkage disequilibrium might explain the correlated functional status among segregating V segments, but an unknown experimental factor could not be excluded. An association between a missense DCLRE1C variant and V-gene and J-gene trimming of TCR beta chains was found in a later genetic analysis and replicated in an independent cohort. Sequencing depth was assumed to be roughly uniform across donors in the presence/absence analyses, though that assumption may not hold. According to the authors, the approach could potentially be generalized to other disease states and immunological phenotypes. At a false discovery rate of 0.05, a later analysis linked 15,000 to 20,000 TCR beta sequences to specific HLA alleles. Because counts were too low, roughly 18 rarely observed V segments, including chromosome 9 orphons, were left out of the earlier analysis of several hundred of the donors. A later analysis found that most CMV-associated TCR beta chains appeared HLA-restricted, with HLA associations seemingly driven largely by CMV exposure. While some public TCRs were present in many individuals, most TCR sequences turned up only very rarely across donors. A total of 150 to 200 TCR beta chains were listed by the study as associated with cytomegalovirus. According to a later analysis, parvovirus B19, influenza, CMV and Epstein-Barr virus appeared linked to several top co-occurrence clusters. A later genetic analysis reported fewer N-insertions in productive TCRs among donors in an Asian-associated ancestry cluster than the roughly 700-donor mean. The only immune exposure information available for the cohort was CMV serostatus. In a later analysis, HLA-associated TCR beta chains were found to be more clonally expanded and to have lower generation probabilities than equally common non-associated chains. In vitro tests confirmed that a few of the cytomegalovirus-associated TCR beta chains recognize cytomegalovirus antigens. A cluster of highly shared sequence variants was judged likely to be a technical artifact of the sequencing pipeline.

In total, roughly 670 healthy bone marrow donors made up the cohort. At the time of sampling, all cohort members were nominally healthy, though unrecorded immune exposures were likely present. The donor tested CMV seronegative, placing the donor among the 350 to 400 seronegative members of the cohort. Each donor provided a peripheral blood sample, and peripheral blood mononuclear cells were used for TCR beta sequencing. The Qiagen DNeasy Blood Extraction Kit was used to extract genomic DNA from the blood cell samples. This clone turned up a few times. Its antigen is currently not known. No much larger clone exists at a distance of one base, and base qualities are not known. Library method: the immunoSEQ multiplex PCR assay. For the multiplex PCR, a mixture combining 60 forward primers for TCR Vbeta segments and 13 reverse primers for TCR Jbeta segments was used. Amplification of the CDR3 region of rearranged TCR beta genes was performed with a multiplex PCR assay on genomic DNA. Amplified TCR beta libraries were sequenced as 87-base-pair reads on the Illumina HiSeq System. Per the authors' processing: Across the 700 or so repertoires, a later analysis counted some 80 million unique TCR beta chains, around 11 million of which were shared by at least two donors. To remove PCR and sequencing errors, raw reads were error-corrected and collapsed into unique sequences using a nearest-neighbor algorithm that merged closely related sequences. CDR3 sequences were aligned to IMGT reference sequences to assign V, D and J gene segments. For a sequence to be retained, a match of at least six nucleotides was required to both a V gene segment and a J gene segment. A rearrangement counted as productive if the CDR3 had no stop codons and remained in frame with V and J, and every other rearrangement counted as non-productive. CDR3 was defined by IMGT convention, running from the second conserved V-encoded cysteine to the conserved J-encoded phenylalanine. Sequences without an unambiguous match to a single V gene segment were excluded from the earlier analysis of several hundred of the donors. An earlier analysis of some 610 of the donors called V segments functional above 56.7% productive rearrangements and segregating when the between-donor standard deviation exceeded 5%. A statistical classification framework was built to diagnose cytomegalovirus status from the catalog of TCR beta chain sequences. In a later analysis, V and J genes were assigned by comparing TCR nucleotide sequences against IMGT/GENE-DB human TR gene sequences. In a later analysis, CDR3 sequences and most-parsimonious VDJ recombination scenarios were assigned using the TCRdist pipeline. In a later analysis, each TCR beta chain was defined by its CDR3 amino acid sequence together with its V-gene family, and reads without a unique V-gene family were excluded. In a later analysis, approximately 590 highly shared, low-generation-probability nucleotide sequences were removed to address suspected cross-contamination and a sequencing artifact. For each public chain, a later analysis derived a clonal expansion index from normalized ranks of inferred template counts within each repertoire. In a later analysis, generation probabilities were computed with a VDJ recombination model fitted to out-of-frame rearrangements, and the resulting probabilities were checked against IGoR. A later analysis scored TCR-TCR, TCR-HLA and TCR-CMV co-occurrence with hypergeometric tests, applying a repertoire-size bias correction to TCR pairs. False discovery rates were estimated in a later analysis by permuting HLA or CMV assignments 20 times. In a later analysis, co-occurring TCRs were grouped using DBSCAN, and TCRdist sequence similarity was added for clustering within HLA-allele-positive subsets. Repertoires with fewer than 30,000 or more than 120,000 public chains were left out of co-occurrence clustering, as were roughly five repertoires with anomalous nucleotide sharing. TCRdb re-hosts the immuneACCESS table, in-frame sequences only. Its copies lack some clones; in the studies checked, an unresolved V gene accounts for under half of them, and the cause for the rest is not known. For V, J and clone size, that table is used; D and trimming come from the DNA. The sample records 90,000 to 130,000 clones, nearly 80% of which are singletons. The top ten hold around 1.2% of the sample.

Source material: PBMCs. The TCR was taken from a woman between 25 and 40 years old in good health and CMV-seronegative.

This receptor has the CDR3 CASSLLYVLANNEQFF. The DNA sequence is TGCGCCAGCAGCTTGTTATATGTTCTGGCCAACAATGAGCAGTTCTTC. Recombination joined TRBV5-1 with TRBJ2-1; the D gene cannot be named for sure. A distance of 16 bases separates the germline ends of V and J, which lose 1 base and 5 bases respectively. Reading the germline V gene gives CDR1 SGHRS and CDR2 YFSETQ. The CDR3, from cysteine to phenylalanine, totals 16 residues. Kept here is only the CDR3 DNA, which spans 48 bases and is read in frame from base 1. Extended through the reference TRBV5-1 and TRBJ2-1 proteins, this CDR3 yields the full variable domain: KAGVTQTPRYLIKTRGQQVTLSCSPISGHRSVSWYQQTPGQGLQFLFEYFSETQRNKGNFPGRFSGRQFSNSRSEMNVSTLELGDSALYLCASSLLYVLANNEQFFGPGTRLTVL.